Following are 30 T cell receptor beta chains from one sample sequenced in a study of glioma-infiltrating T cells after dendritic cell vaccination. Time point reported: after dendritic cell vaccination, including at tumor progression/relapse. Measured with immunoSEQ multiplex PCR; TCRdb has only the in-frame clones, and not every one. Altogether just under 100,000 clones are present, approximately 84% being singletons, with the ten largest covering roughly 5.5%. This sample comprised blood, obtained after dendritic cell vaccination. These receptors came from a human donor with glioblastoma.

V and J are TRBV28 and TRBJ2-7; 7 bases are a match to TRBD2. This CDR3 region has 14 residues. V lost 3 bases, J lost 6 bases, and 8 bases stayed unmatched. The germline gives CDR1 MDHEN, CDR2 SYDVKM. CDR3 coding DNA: TGTGCCAGCAGTTTTAGAGGGAGGGCCGTCGAGCAGTACTTC. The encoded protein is CASSFRGRAVEQYF.

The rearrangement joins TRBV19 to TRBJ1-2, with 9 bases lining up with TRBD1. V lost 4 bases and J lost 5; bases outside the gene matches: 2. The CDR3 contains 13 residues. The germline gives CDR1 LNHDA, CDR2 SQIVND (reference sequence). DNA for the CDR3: TGTGCCAGTAGTAGGACAGGGGTTTATGGCTACACCTTC. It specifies CASSRTGVYGYTF.

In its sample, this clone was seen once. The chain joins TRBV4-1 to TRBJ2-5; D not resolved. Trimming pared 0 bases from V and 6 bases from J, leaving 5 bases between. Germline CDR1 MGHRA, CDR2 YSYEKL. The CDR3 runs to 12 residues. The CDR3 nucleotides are TGCGCCAGCAGCCAAGAAGAGCAGACCCAGTACTTC. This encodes CASSQEEQTQYF.

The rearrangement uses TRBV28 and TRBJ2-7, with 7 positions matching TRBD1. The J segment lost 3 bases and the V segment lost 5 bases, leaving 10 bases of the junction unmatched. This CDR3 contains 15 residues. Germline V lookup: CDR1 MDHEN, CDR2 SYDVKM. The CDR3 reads CASSLVWGQFYEQYF. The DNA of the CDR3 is TGTGCCAGCAGTCTCGTCTGGGGACAGTTCTACGAGCAGTACTTC.

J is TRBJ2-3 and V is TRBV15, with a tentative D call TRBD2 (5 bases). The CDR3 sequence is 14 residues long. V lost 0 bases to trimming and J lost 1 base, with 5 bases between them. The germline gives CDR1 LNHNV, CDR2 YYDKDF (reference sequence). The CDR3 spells CATSRDGGTDTQYF. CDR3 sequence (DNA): TGTGCCACCAGCAGAGACGGGGGCACAGATACGCAGTATTTT.

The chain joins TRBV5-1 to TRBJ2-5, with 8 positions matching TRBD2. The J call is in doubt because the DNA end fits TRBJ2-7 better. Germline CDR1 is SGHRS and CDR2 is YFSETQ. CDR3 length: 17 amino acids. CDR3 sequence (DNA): TGCGCCAGCAGCTTTGTCGCTAGCGGGTACAAACTATACGAGCAGTACTTC. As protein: CASSFVASGYKLYEQYF.

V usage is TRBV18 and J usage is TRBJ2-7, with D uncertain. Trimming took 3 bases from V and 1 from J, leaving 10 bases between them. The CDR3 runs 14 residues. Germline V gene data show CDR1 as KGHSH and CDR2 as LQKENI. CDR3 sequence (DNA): TGTGCCAGCTCACCTAACACCCTGTCCTACGAGCAGTACTTC. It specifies CASSPNTLSYEQYF.

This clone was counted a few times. The CDR3 reads CASSLTDTEAFF. CDR3 sequence (DNA): TGCGCCAGCAGCCTGACAGACACTGAAGCTTTCTTT. This chain links TRBV10-2 with TRBJ1-1; possibly TRBD1 for D (5 bases). This CDR3 region has 12 residues. V shed 6 bases and J shed 3 bases, with 8 bases lying between them. Germline CDR1 WSHSY, CDR2 SAAADI.

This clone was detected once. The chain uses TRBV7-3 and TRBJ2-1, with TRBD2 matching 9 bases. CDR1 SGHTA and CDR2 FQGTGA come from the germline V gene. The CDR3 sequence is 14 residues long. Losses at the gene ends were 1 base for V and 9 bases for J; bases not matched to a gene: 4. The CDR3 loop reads CASSLKLAGVEQFF. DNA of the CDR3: TGTGCCAGCAGCTTAAAATTAGCGGGAGTTGAGCAGTTCTTC.

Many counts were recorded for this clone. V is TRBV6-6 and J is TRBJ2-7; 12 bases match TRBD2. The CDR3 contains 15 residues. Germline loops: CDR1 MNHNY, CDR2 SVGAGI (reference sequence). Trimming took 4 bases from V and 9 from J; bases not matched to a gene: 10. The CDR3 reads CASSLVASGRGGQYF. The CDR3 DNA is TGTGCCAGCAGTTTGGTAGCTAGCGGGAGGGGGGGGCAGTACTTC.

DNA for the CDR3: TGTGCCAGTACTCAAGACAGGGGAAATGGCTACACCTTC. Translated: CASTQDRGNGYTF. V and J are TRBV19 and TRBJ1-2, with 8 nucleotides matching TRBD1. The CDR3 totals 13 residues. V was pared by 7 bases and J by 6 bases, with 7 bases of the junction left unmatched. Germline CDR1 and CDR2: LNHDA and SQIVND (reference sequence).

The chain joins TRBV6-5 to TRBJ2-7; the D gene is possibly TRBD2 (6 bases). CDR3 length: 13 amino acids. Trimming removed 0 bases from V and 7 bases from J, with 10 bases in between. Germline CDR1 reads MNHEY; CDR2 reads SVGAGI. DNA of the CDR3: TGTGCCAGCAGTTACTCGACTAGAGGGGAGCAGTACTTC. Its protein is CASSYSTRGEQYF.

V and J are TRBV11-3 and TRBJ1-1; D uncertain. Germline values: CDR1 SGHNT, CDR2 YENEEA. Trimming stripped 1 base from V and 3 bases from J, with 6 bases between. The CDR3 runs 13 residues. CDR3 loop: CASSLARDTEAFF. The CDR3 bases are TGTGCCAGCAGCTTAGCGCGGGACACTGAAGCTTTCTTT.

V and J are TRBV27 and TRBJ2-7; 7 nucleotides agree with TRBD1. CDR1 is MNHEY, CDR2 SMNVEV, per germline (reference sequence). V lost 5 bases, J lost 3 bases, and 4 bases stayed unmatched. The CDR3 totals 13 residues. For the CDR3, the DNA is TGTGCCAGCAGTAAAGGGACAGTCTACGAGCAGTACTTC. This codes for CASSKGTVYEQYF.

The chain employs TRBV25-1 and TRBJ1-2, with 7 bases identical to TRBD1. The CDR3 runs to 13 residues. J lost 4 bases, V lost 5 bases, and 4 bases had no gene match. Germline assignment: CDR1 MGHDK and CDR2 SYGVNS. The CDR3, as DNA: TGTGCCAGCAGTACAGGGGTTGGCTATGGCTACACCTTC. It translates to CASSTGVGYGYTF.

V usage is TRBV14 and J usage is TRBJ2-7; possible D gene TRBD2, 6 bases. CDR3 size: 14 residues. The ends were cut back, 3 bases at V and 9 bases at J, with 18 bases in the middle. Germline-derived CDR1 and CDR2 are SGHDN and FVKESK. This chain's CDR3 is CASSQWGVATGQYF. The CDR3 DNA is TGTGCCAGCAGCCAGTGGGGGGTGGCCACTGGGCAGTACTTC. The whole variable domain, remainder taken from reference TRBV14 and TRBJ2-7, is EAGVTQFPSHSVIEKGQTVTLRCDPISGHDNLYWYRRVMGKEIKFLLHFVKESKQDESGMPNNRFLAERTGGTYSTLKVQPAELEDSGVYFCASSQWGVATGQYFGPGTRLTVT.

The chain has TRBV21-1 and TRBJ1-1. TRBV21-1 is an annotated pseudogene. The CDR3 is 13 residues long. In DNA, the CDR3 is TGTGCCAGCCCCGCCGGGGTGAACACTGAAGCTTTCTTT. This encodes CASPAGVNTEAFF.

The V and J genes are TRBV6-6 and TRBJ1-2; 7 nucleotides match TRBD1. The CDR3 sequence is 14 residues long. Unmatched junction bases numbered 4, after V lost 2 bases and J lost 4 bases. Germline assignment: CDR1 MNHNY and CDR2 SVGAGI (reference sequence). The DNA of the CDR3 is TGTGCCAGCAGTTACCCCGGACAGGCCTATGGCTACACCTTC. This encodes CASSYPGQAYGYTF.

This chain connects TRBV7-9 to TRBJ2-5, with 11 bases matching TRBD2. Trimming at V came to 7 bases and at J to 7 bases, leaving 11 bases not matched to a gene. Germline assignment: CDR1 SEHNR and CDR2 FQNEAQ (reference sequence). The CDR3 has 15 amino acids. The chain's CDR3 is CASILTSGSVGTQYF. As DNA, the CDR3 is TGTGCCAGCATCCTCACTAGCGGGAGTGTAGGGACCCAGTACTTC.

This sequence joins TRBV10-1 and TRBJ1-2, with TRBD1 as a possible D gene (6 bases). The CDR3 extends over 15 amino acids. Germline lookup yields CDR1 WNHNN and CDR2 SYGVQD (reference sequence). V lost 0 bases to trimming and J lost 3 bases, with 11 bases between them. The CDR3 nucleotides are TGCGCCAGCAGTGAGTCCCCGACAGGCTACTATGGCTACACCTTC. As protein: CASSESPTGYYGYTF.

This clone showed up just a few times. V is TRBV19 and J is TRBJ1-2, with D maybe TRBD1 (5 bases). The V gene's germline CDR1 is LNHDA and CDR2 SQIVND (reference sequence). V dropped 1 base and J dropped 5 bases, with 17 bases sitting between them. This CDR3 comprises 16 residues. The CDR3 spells CASSIGPGTEGYGYTF. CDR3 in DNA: TGTGCCAGTAGTATAGGTCCGGGGACGGAGGGTTATGGCTACACCTTC.

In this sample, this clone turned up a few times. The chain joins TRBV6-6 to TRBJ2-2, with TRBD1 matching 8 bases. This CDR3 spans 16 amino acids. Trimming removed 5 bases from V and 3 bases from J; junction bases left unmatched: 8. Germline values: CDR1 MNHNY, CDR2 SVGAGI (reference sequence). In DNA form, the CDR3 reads TGTGCCAGCAGTCCAGGGGGCGCAAGGGACACCGGGGAGCTGTTTTTT. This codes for CASSPGGARDTGELFF.

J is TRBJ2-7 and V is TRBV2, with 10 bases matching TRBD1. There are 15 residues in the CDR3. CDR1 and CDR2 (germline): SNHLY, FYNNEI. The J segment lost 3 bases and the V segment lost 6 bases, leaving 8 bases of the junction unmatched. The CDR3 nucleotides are TGTGCCAGCAGCCCTACCGGGACAGGGGTCTACGAGCAGTACTTC. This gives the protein CASSPTGTGVYEQYF.

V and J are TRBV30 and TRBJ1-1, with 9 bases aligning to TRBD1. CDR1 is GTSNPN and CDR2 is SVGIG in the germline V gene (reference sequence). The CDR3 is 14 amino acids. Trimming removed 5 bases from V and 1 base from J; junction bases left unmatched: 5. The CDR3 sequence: CAWDRGGWNTEAFF. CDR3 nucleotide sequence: TGTGCCTGGGACAGGGGGGGATGGAACACTGAAGCTTTCTTT.

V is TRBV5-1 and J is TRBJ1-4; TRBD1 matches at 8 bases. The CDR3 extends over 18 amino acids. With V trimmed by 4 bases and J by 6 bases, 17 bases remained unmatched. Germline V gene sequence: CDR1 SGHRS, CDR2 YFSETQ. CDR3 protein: CASSGGQASSDLYEKLFF. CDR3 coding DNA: TGCGCCAGCAGCGGGGGACAGGCCTCCAGTGACTTATATGAAAAACTGTTTTTT.

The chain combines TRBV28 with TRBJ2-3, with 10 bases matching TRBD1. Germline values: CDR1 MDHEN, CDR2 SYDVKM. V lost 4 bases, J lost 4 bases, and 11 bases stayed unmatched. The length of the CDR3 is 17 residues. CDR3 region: CASSSIGQGVWSDTQYF. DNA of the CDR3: TGTGCCAGCAGTTCCATTGGACAGGGGGTTTGGTCAGATACGCAGTATTTT.

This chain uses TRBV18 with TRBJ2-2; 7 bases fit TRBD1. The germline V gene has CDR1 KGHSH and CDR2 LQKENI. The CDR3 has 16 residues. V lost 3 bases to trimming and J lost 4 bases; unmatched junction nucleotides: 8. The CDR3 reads CASSPTRQGFTGELFF. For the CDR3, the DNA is TGTGCCAGCTCACCTACGAGACAGGGTTTCACCGGGGAGCTGTTTTTT.

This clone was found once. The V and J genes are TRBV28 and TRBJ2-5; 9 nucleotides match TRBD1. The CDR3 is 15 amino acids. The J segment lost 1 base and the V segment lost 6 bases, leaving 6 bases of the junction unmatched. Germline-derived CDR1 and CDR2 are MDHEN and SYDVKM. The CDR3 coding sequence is TGTGCCAGCAGAAAGACAGGGGGATTCCAAGAGACCCAGTACTTC. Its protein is CASRKTGGFQETQYF.

The CDR3 protein is CASSFPRWRGYTDTQYF. The CDR3 bases are TGTGCCAGCAGCTTTCCCCGCTGGCGGGGGTACACAGATACGCAGTATTTT. This chain connects TRBV7-6 to TRBJ2-3; 7 bases are a match to TRBD2. The CDR3 is 17 amino acids. J gave up 2 bases and V 3 bases, and 11 bases lay outside the gene matches. Germline V gene sequence: CDR1 SGHVS, CDR2 FNYEAQ. The full variable domain, rest sourced from reference TRBV7-6 and TRBJ2-3, is GAGVSQSPRYKVTKRGQDVALRCDPISGHVSLYWYRQALGQGPEFLTYFNYEAQQDKSGLPNDRFSAERPEGSISTLTIQRTEQRDSAMYRCASSFPRWRGYTDTQYFGPGTRLTVL.

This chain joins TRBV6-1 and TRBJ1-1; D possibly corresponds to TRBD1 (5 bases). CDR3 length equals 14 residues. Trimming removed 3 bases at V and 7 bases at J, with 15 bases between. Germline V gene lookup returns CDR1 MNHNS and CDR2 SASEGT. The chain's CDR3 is CASSDRVFEDEAFF. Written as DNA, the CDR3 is TGTGCCAGCAGTGACAGGGTCTTTGAGGATGAAGCTTTCTTT.